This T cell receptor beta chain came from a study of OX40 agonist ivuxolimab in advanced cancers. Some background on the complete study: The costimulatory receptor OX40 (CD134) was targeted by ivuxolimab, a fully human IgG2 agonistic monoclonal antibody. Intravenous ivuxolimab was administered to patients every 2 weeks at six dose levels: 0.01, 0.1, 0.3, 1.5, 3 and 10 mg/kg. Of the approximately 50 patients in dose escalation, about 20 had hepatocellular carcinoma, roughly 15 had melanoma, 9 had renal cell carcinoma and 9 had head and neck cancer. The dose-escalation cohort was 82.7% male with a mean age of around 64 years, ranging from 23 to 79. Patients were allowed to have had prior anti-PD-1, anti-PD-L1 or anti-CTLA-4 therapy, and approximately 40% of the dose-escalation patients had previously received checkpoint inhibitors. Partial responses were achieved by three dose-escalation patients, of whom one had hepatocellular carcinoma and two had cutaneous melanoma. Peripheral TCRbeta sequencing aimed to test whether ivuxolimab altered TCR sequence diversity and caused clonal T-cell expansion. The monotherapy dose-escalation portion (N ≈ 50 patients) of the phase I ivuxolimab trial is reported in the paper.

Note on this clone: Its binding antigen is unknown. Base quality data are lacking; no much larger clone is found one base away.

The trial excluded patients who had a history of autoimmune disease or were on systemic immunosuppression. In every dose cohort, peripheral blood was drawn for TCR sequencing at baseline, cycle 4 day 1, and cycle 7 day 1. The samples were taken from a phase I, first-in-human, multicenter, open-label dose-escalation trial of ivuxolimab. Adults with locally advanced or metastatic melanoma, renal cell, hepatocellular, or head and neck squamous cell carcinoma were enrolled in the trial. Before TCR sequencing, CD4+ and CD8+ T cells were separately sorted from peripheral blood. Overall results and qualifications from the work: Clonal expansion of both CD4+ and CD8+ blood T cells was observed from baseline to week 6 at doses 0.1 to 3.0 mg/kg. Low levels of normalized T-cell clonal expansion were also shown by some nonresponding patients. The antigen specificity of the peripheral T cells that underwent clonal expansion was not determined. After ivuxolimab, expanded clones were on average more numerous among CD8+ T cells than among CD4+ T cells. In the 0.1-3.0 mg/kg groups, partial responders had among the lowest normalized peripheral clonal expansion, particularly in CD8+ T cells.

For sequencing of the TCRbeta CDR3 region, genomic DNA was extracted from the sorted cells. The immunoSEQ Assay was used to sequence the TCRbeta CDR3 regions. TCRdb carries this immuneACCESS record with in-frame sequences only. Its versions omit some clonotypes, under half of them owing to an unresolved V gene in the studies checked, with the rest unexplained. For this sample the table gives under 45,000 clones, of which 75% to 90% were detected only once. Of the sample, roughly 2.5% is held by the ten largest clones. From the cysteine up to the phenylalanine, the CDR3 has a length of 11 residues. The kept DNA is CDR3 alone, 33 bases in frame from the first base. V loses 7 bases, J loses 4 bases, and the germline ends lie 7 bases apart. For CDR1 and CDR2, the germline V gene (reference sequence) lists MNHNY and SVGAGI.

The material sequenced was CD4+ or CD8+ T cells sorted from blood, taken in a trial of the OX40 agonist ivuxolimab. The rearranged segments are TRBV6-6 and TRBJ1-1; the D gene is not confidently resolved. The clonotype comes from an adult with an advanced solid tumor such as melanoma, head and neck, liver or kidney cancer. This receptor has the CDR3 CASKVGTEAFF. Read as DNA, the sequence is TGTGCCAGCAAGGTAGGCACTGAAGCTTTCTTT.